These T cell receptor beta chains were read from a single sample in a study of blood T cell repertoires in COVID-19. Profiled with immunoSEQ multiplex PCR; TCRdb holds only in-frame clones, not every one. The data contain about 210,000 clones, 75% to 85% of them seen just once; the ten biggest clones take up roughly 8.7%. Sequencing was done on a sample of peripheral blood. These receptors came from a man between 45 and 60 years old with active or convalescent COVID-19. Both conserved end residues are part of each CDR3. The D gene is left open where the match is weak. Size is stated for part of the rows, as once, few or many counts, or as a class when the clone is expanded.

TRBJ2-3	TRBD2	TRBV27	few	TGTGCCAGCAGTCTCATAGCGGGGGGGGCAGATACGCAGTATTTT	CASSLIAGGADTQYF
TRBJ2-1	TRBD1	TRBV10-3	once	TGTGCCATACAACAGGGGAGCACCGACAATGAGCAGTTCTTC	CAIQQGSTDNEQFF
TRBJ1-5	NA	TRBV21-1	NA	TGTGCCAGCAGCAAAGCGCACGAGGAGCGTCAGCCCCAGCATTTT	CASSKAHEERQPQHF
TRBJ1-1	NA	TRBV18	NA	TGTGCCAGCTCACCCGGGGGGGGATGGCATAGGAACACTGAAGCTTTCTTT	CASSPGGGWHRNTEAFF
TRBJ1-1	NA	TRBV14	NA	TGTGCCAGCAGCCAAACTGCGGGAGAAGCTTTCTTT	CASSQTAGEAFF
TRBJ1-2	TRBD1	TRBV9	NA	TGTGCCAGCAGCGCCCGACAGGGGGTGGGAGGCTACACCTTC	CASSARQGVGGYTF
TRBJ1-4	NA	TRBV6-5	once	TGTGCCAGCAGTTACTCGGCCAGTACTAATGAAAAACTGTTTTTT	CASSYSASTNEKLFF
TRBJ1-1	TRBD1	TRBV5-1	once	TGCGCCAGCAGCCCCCAACAGGGGGGCACTGAAGCTTTCTTT	CASSPQQGGTEAFF
TRBJ1-4	TRBD1	TRBV11-2	NA	TGTGCCAGCAGCGAAGCCGGGACAGGGGAGGTTAATGAAAAACTGTTTTTT	CASSEAGTGEVNEKLFF
TRBJ2-2	NA	TRBV5-5	NA	TGTGCCAGCAGCTTGCGCCCCAGGTTCGCGAACACCGGGGAGCTGTTTTTT	CASSLRPRFANTGELFF
TRBJ2-1	TRBD2	TRBV10-3	NA	TGTGCCATCAGTCGGGGGGTCTCCTACAATGAGCAGTTCTTC	CAISRGVSYNEQFF
TRBJ2-7	NA	TRBV28	NA	TGTGCCCTCTTCGGGGTCTACGAGCAGTACTTC	CALFGVYEQYF
TRBJ1-5	NA	TRBV10-2	NA	TGCGCCAGCAGTCCAGGCCTTGGACAGCCCCAGCATTTT	CASSPGLGQPQHF
TRBJ2-1	TRBD2	TRBV5-4	NA	TGTGCCAGCAGCTTGTTTGGGGGGGGATACAATGAGCAGTTCTTC	CASSLFGGGYNEQFF
TRBJ1-2	NA	TRBV19	NA	TGTGCCAGTAGTCGGCAGGGTACGAGCTATGGCTACACCTTC	CASSRQGTSYGYTF
TRBJ2-5	NA	TRBV28	once	TGTGCCAGCAGGACGGGGGTCACCTCACAAGAGACCCAGTACTTC	CASRTGVTSQETQYF
TRBJ1-2	NA	TRBV6-5	NA	TGTGCCAGCAGCGTCGACAGGTGGGGAGGCTACACCTTC	CASSVDRWGGYTF
TRBJ2-7	NA	TRBV6-2/TRBV6-3	NA	TGTGCCAGCACCCCAAGGGGGGGCGAGCAATACTTC	CASTPRGGEQYF
TRBJ1-2	NA	TRBV5-6	NA	TGTGCCAGCAGCTTGGTACGGGGGAACTATGGCTACACCTTC	CASSLVRGNYGYTF
TRBJ2-5	NA	TRBV9	once	TGTGCCAGCAGCGTAGACCCCCGAGGGGGTTCCCAGTACTTC	CASSVDPRGGSQYF
TRBJ2-5	TRBD1	TRBV10-3	NA	TGTGCTTCGGGACAGCCTCAAGAGACCCAGTACTTC	CASGQPQETQYF